This TCR beta chain was identified during a study of OX40 agonist ivuxolimab in advanced cancers. About the study: About 42% of patients had received prior checkpoint inhibitor therapy.

The CDR3 has 13 residues. The ends were cut back, 8 bases at V and 4 bases at J, with 12 bases in the middle. The germline CDR1 and CDR2 sequences are MNHNY and SVGAGI (reference sequence). The repertoire was sequenced with immunoSEQ multiplex PCR; TCRdb's copy has only in-frame clones and lacks some. The sample lists over 30,000 clones, around 90% occurring once. The sequence was obtained from an adult with an advanced solid tumor such as melanoma, head and neck, liver or kidney cancer. The J gene is TRBJ1-3, the V gene TRBV6-6; D gene unclear. The material sequenced was CD4+ or CD8+ T cells sorted from blood, taken in a trial of the OX40 agonist ivuxolimab. CDR3 in amino acids: CASRPYTGNTIYF. CDR3 nucleotide sequence: TGTGCCAGCCGGCCTTATACCGGAAACACCATATATTTT.